Presented here are 14 T cell receptor beta chains from one specimen sequenced in a study of T cells in Graves' hyperthyroidism and ophthalmopathy. TCR beta CDR3 region amplification was performed from RNA transcripts. First-round RT-PCR with HTBI primers amplified the TCR CDR3 region. TCRdb used MiXCR to reprocess the multiplex PCR reads, holding one entry per CDR3 protein. This sample has a few hundred thousand distinct CDR3 sequences, with about a sixth found just once. Sample: blood. The receptors here all came from a woman aged 18-29 years with Graves' hyperthyroidism.

There are many counts of this clonotype. The V gene is TRBV12-5, the J gene TRBJ1-2; D is unclear. Germline CDR1 LGHNT, CDR2 FRNRAP. The germline V and J ends were trimmed by 5 bases and 7 bases, with 14 bases remaining between them. The CDR3 covers 13 residues. DNA for the CDR3: TGTGCTAGTGGTCGCGGGAATAATGGTGGCTACACCTTC. Translated, it gives CASGRGNNGGYTF.

This clonotype was counted between two and nine times. This chain joins TRBV5-1 and TRBJ2-1; 9 bases fit TRBD2. The V gene's germline CDR1 is SGHRS and CDR2 YFSETQ. The CDR3 is made up of 16 amino acids. The trim removed 1 base at V and 8 bases at J, leaving 10 bases unmatched. CDR3: CASSLRGVPSGDEQFF. In nucleotides, the CDR3 is TGCGCCAGCAGCTTGCGGGGGGTCCCTAGCGGGGATGAGCAGTTCTTC.

This clonotype occurred many times. The DNA for the CDR3 is TGCAGTGCTAGAGCGACAGGGGTGATTTCACCCCTCCACTTT. This translates into CSARATGVISPLHF. The chain links TRBV20-1 to TRBJ1-6; TRBD1 aligns across 8 bases. Germline CDR1 reads DFQATT; CDR2 reads SNEGSKA (reference sequence). The CDR3 is 14 residues long. V was clipped by 1 base and J by 9 bases; unmatched bases: 5.

In this sample, this clonotype turned up many times. The chain links TRBV28 to TRBJ2-1, with TRBD2 as a possible D gene (5 bases). The CDR3 consists of 15 residues. CDR1 is MDHEN, CDR2 SYDVKM, per germline. V lost 7 bases and J 9 bases, leaving 22 bases between the germline ends. The CDR3 DNA reads TGTGCCAGCATCAGTACGGCGGGTGGGTATGGTGAGCAGTTCTTC. It translates to CASISTAGGYGEQFF.

The chain combines TRBV15 with TRBJ2-7; 8 bases are shared with TRBD1. This CDR3 spans 13 amino acids. J gave up 0 bases and V 9 bases, and 4 bases lay outside the gene matches. From germline, CDR1 is LNHNV and CDR2 YYDKDF (reference sequence). In DNA, the CDR3 is TGTGCCACAGGACAGGGCGACTCCTACGAGCAGTACTTC. It yields the protein CATGQGDSYEQYF.

The chain carries TRBV20-1 and TRBJ2-5; 10 bases are shared with TRBD2. Losses at the gene ends were 3 bases for V and 7 bases for J; bases not matched to a gene: 11. This CDR3 is 15 amino acids long. Per the germline V gene, CDR1 is DFQATT and CDR2 is SNEGSKA (reference sequence). CDR3 sequence: CSASWLAGAGGTQYF. CDR3 nucleotide sequence: TGCAGTGCTAGTTGGCTAGCGGGGGCGGGGGGGACCCAGTACTTC.

This clonotype was seen more than once but under ten times. This chain connects TRBV19 to TRBJ1-2; D gene uncertain. Trimming removed 3 bases from V and 4 bases from J, with 9 bases in between. Germline-derived CDR1 and CDR2 are LNHDA and SQIVND (reference sequence). The CDR3 contains 13 residues. Here the CDR3 reads CASSMDRFYGYTF. CDR3 nucleotide sequence: TGTGCCAGTAGTATGGACCGCTTCTATGGCTACACCTTC. The full variable domain, completed using reference TRBV19 and TRBJ1-2, is DGGITQSPKYLFRKEGQNVTLSCEQNLNHDAMYWYRQDPGQGLRLIYYSQIVNDFQKGDIAEGYSVSREKKESFPLTVTSAQKNPTAFYLCASSMDRFYGYTFGSGTRLTVV.

The chain joins TRBV6-1 to TRBJ1-3, with TRBD1 identical over 7 bases. V trimming: 2 bases; J trimming: 2 bases; junction bases outside the gene matches: 6. The CDR3 contains 16 residues. CDR1 and CDR2 from the germline V gene are MNHNS and SASEGT. CDR3: CASSELDRETGNTIYF. Written as DNA, the CDR3 is TGTGCCAGCAGTGAACTAGACAGGGAAACTGGAAACACCATATATTTT.

This clonotype was seen many times. This chain links TRBV24-1 with TRBJ2-1; the match to TRBD2 covers 14 bases. The CDR3 extends over 15 amino acids. Per germline, CDR1 KGHDR and CDR2 SFDVKD. V gave up 7 bases and J gave up 8 bases; unmatched junction bases: 6. CDR3 nucleotide sequence: TGTGCCACCAGGGGACTAGCGGGAGTTTTCGATGAGCAGTTCTTC. Amino acid sequence: CATRGLAGVFDEQFF.

In this sample, this clonotype turned up many times. V and J are TRBV7-2 and TRBJ2-5; possible D gene TRBD2, 6 bases. The CDR3 is made up of 15 amino acids. V gave up 2 bases and J gave up 3 bases, with 13 bases separating them. CDR1 is SGHTA and CDR2 is FQGNSA in the germline V gene. The CDR3 DNA reads TGTGCCAGCAGCTTATCTTCAGGAGGGAAAGAGACCCAGTACTTC. Translating it yields CASSLSSGGKETQYF. The whole variable domain, filled in from reference TRBV7-2 and TRBJ2-5, reads GAGVSQSPSNKVTEKGKDVELRCDPISGHTALYWYRQSLGQGLEFLIYFQGNSAPDKSGLPSDRFSAERTGGSVSTLTIQRTQQEDSAVYLCASSLSSGGKETQYFGPGTRLLVL.

The CDR3 nucleotides are TGTGCCAGCAAAGATACAGGGTACACCGGGGAGCTGTTTTTT. Translating it yields CASKDTGYTGELFF. The chain is built from TRBV12-3 or TRBV12-4 and TRBJ2-2, with TRBD1 as a possible D gene (6 bases). This CDR3 comprises 14 residues. V was cut by 7 bases and J by 3 bases, with 12 bases left in between.

This clonotype was observed at least ten times. The rearrangement joins TRBV20-1 to TRBJ1-2; D gene unclear. The V gene's germline CDR1 is DFQATT and CDR2 SNEGSKA (reference sequence). CDR3 length equals 15 residues. The ends were cut back, 8 bases at V and 4 bases at J, with 23 bases in the middle. CDR3 coding DNA: TGCAGTCCAAGCCGGCCGTCCTTACTACTCTATGGCTACACCTTC. Its protein is CSPSRPSLLLYGYTF.

To note about this clonotype: A much bigger clone sits one base away, suggesting this may be a read error. The rearrangement joins TRBV6-1 to TRBJ2-7; 8 bases match TRBD1. There are 15 residues in the CDR3. Unmatched junction bases numbered 7, after V lost 3 bases and J lost 3 bases. Per the germline V gene, CDR1 is MNHNS and CDR2 is SASEGT. The CDR3 loop is CASSESGQGIYEQYF. CDR3 sequence (DNA): TGTGCCAGCAGTGAGTCCGGACAGGGAATCTACGAGCAGTACTTC.

This clonotype was seen many times. The CDR3 DNA is TGCAGCGTTGAAGTTGCGAAGGAGTACACTGAAGCTTTCTTT. Amino acids: CSVEVAKEYTEAFF. V is TRBV29-1 and J is TRBJ1-1; D not certain. V lost 1 base to trimming and J lost 3 bases, with 12 bases between them. This CDR3 contains 14 residues. Germline values: CDR1 SQVTM, CDR2 ANQGSEA. Complete variable domain (other parts from reference TRBV29-1 and TRBJ1-1): SAVISQKPSRDICQRGTSLTIQCQVDSQVTMMFWYRQQPGQSLTLIATANQGSEATYESGFVIDKFPISRPNLTFSTLTVSNMSPEDSSIYLCSVEVAKEYTEAFFGQGTRLTVV.